Reported below is one T cell receptor beta chain. Its specificity is unknown. Germline V gives CDR1 SGHTA, CDR2 FQGNSA. With 6 bases removed from V and 5 bases from J, the gap between germline ends came to 11 bases. The CDR3 is 12 amino acids. This sample stems from a study of post-analysis software for immune sequencing data. Turning to the study itself: Patients with relapsing-remitting, secondary progressive and progressive-relapsing multiple sclerosis courses were all represented. Study-wide findings and caveats: There was significantly lower normalized Chao1 diversity in multiple sclerosis patients than in controls. TRBV segments more frequent in patients than in controls numbered several and included TRBV5-6, TRBV5-1 and TRBV20-1.

Unique-molecular-identifier-tagged TCR beta cDNA libraries were used. TCRdb independently ran MiXCR on the PCR reads; one entry per CDR3 protein. The sample contains under 200,000 distinct CDR3 sequences, roughly 35% of which appear only once. The sequencing here drew on blood, taken after autologous hematopoietic stem cell transplantation. The V gene is TRBV7-2, the J gene TRBJ2-7, with D unclear. The clonotype was recovered from a girl aged 10-17 years with multiple sclerosis. In DNA, the CDR3 is TGTGCCAGCAGTCACCCTAGTAACGAGCAGTACTTC. This translates into CASSHPSNEQYF.